This is a list of T cell receptor beta chains from one sample in a study of shared clonotypes between healthy human individuals. Using immunoSEQ multiplex PCR, the repertoire was profiled, and TCRdb retains in-frame clones only, with some absent. The sample holds over 950,000 clones, around three quarters seen once. The sequenced sample was memory CD4+ T cells from PBMCs. The source of these receptors is a man aged 18-30 years in good health. Some clones in this sample may be carry-over from other donors' samples. Both conserved end residues are part of each CDR3. The D gene is left open where the match is weak. Size values are once, few and many counts, or a class for expanded clones, and some rows have none.

v_call	j_call	clone_size	d_call	cdr3_nt	cdr3_aa
TRBV19	TRBJ1-5	once	NA	TGTGCCAGCGCCCTAGTTCAGAACAATCAGCCCCAGCATTTT	CASALVQNNQPQHF
TRBV21-1	TRBJ2-1	once	NA	TGTGCCAGCAGCAAAGAGGCAGAGTACAATGAGCAGTTCTTC	CASSKEAEYNEQFF
TRBV5-6	TRBJ2-1	few	NA	TGTGCCAGCAGCTTGGGGACTACTTACAATGAGCAGTTCTTC	CASSLGTTYNEQFF
TRBV29-1	TRBJ2-2	NA	NA	TGCAGCGTTGATGCCGGGGGCGGGAACACCGGGGAGCTGTTTTTT	CSVDAGGGNTGELFF
TRBV10-1	TRBJ1-1	NA	TRBD1	TGCGCCAGCAGCGGGGACAGGGGGCCAACTGAAGCTTTCTTT	CASSGDRGPTEAFF
TRBV6-5	TRBJ1-1	NA	NA	TGTGCCAGCAGTAAACCGGCTTACACTGAAGCTTTCTTT	CASSKPAYTEAFF
TRBV7-3	TRBJ2-3	NA	NA	TGTGCCAGCAGCTTAGAGGTTACAGATACGCAGTATTTT	CASSLEVTDTQYF
TRBV6-6	TRBJ2-7	NA	TRBD2	TGTGCCAGCAGTGAGAGCGGGAGGGTGGACGAGCAGTACTTC	CASSESGRVDEQYF
TRBV25-1	TRBJ2-1	few	NA	TGTGCCAGCAGTGAAGCGGGGCCAGCCTACAATGAGCAGTTCTTC	CASSEAGPAYNEQFF
TRBV11-2	TRBJ1-2	NA	NA	TGTGCCAGCAGCTTAGTCGTTGGCATAACTCTGGGCTACACCTTC	CASSLVVGITLGYTF
TRBV28	TRBJ1-3	NA	NA	TGTGCCAGCACCAATAATCTCCTCGACTCCTACAGGGAACGAAGCTCTGGAAACACCATATATTTT	CASTNNLLDSYRERSSGNTIYF